The 9 T cell receptor beta chains presented below share a single source sample, sequenced in a study of cytomegalovirus exposure and HLA in healthy donors. Use of 60 Vbeta and 13 Jbeta primers characterized the PCR. The table came from immunoSEQ multiplex PCR; TCRdb's copy has only in-frame clones and leaves some out. Its table lists more than 45,000 clones. Specimen: PBMCs. Receptor source: a male donor in good health and CMV-seronegative.

The gene calls are TRBV6-6 and TRBJ2-1; D gene uncertain. The germline V and J ends were trimmed by 1 base and 4 bases, with 5 bases remaining between them. There are 13 residues in the CDR3. The germline CDR1 and CDR2 sequences are MNHNY and SVGAGI (reference sequence). CDR3 sequence reads: CASSYLSYNEQFF. The CDR3 DNA sequence: TGTGCCAGCAGTTACTTGTCATACAATGAGCAGTTCTTC.

On this clone itself: The same CDR3 arises from other DNA sequences in this sample as well. This sequence joins TRBV6-4 and TRBJ2-2; D not certain. The CDR3 covers 14 residues. V lost 3 bases and J lost 5, with 10 bases in between. The germline V gene encodes CDR1 MRHNA and CDR2 SNTAGT. CDR3 sequence reads: CASSEHYYTGELFF. CDR3 coding DNA: TGTGCCAGCAGTGAGCACTATTATACCGGGGAGCTGTTTTTT.

V and J are TRBV12-2 and TRBJ1-1; TRBD1 reflects the table's D call only, with no check against the DNA. TRBV12-2 is annotated as a pseudogene. The CDR3 spans 16 residues. CDR3 in amino acids: CASRSRRVPMNTEAFF. The CDR3 nucleotides read TGTGCAAGTCGCTCCCGCAGGGTTCCGATGAACACTGAAGCTTTCTTT.

The V and J genes are TRBV27 and TRBJ2-7; 8 nucleotides match TRBD1. The ends lost 5 bases at V and 1 base at J; junction bases unmatched: 10. CDR1 and CDR2 from the germline V gene are MNHEY and SMNVEV (reference sequence). The CDR3 spans 16 residues. CDR3 nucleotide sequence: TGTGCCAGCAGTCCCACTAGGGGACAGGTATCCTACGAGCAGTACTTC. Amino acid sequence: CASSPTRGQVSYEQYF.

CDR3 in amino acids: CASSLQGARAGELFF. DNA of the CDR3: TGTGCCAGCAGCCTTCAGGGGGCGCGGGCCGGGGAGCTGTTTTTT. The chain carries TRBV7-9 and TRBJ2-2, with 8 bases that match TRBD1. The trim removed 5 bases at V and 6 bases at J, leaving 8 bases unmatched. The CDR3 consists of 15 residues. Germline V CDR1 and CDR2: SEHNR, FQNEAQ (reference sequence).

The CDR3 DNA follows: TGTGCCAGCAGCCTGTGGGACAGGAGCACCGGGGAGCTGTTTTTT. It specifies CASSLWDRSTGELFF. This chain joins TRBV5-6 and TRBJ2-2, with 8 bases lining up with TRBD1. Germline-derived CDR1 and CDR2 are SGHDT and YYEEEE. V dropped 4 bases and J dropped 4; count of bases not matched to a gene: 6. CDR3 length: 15 amino acids.

The chain employs TRBV10-3 and TRBJ1-5; D is unclear. The CDR3 runs to 12 residues. The V and J ends lost 11 bases and 3 bases respectively, with 11 bases between them. Germline V gene data show CDR1 as ENHRY and CDR2 as SYGVKD. CDR3 region: CAAGSFNQPQHF. The CDR3 bases are TGTGCCGCCGGGTCCTTCAATCAGCCCCAGCATTTT.

This sequence joins TRBV28 and TRBJ2-3; 8 positions match TRBD1. The CDR3 covers 16 residues. From germline, CDR1 is MDHEN and CDR2 SYDVKM. Losses at the gene ends were 5 bases for V and 3 bases for J; bases not matched to a gene: 10. Written as DNA, the CDR3 is TGTGCCAGCAGTCTACCGGGACAGGAGGGAACAGATACGCAGTATTTT. This codes for CASSLPGQEGTDTQYF.

The chain is built from TRBV5-1 and TRBJ2-1; 10 bases align to TRBD2. CDR1 is SGHRS, CDR2 YFSETQ, per germline. V lost 4 bases, J lost 5 bases, and 12 bases stayed unmatched. There are 17 residues in the CDR3. In DNA form, the CDR3 reads TGCGCCAGCAGCGTAGCTAGCGGGGGCTCTCGCGACAATGAGCAGTTCTTC. This encodes CASSVASGGSRDNEQFF.